This paragraph covers one T cell receptor beta chain sequence. The CDR3 consists of 14 residues. The germline V gene encodes CDR1 SGHRS and CDR2 YFSETQ. Losses at the gene ends were 0 bases for V and 9 bases for J; bases not matched to a gene: 6. The record originates from a study of blood T cell repertoires in COVID-19. In the original workflow: Reference gene primer amplification gave nucleated cell count estimates. Produced via immunoSEQ multiplex PCR; TCRdb's table is partial and in-frame only. The V and J calls and the clone size are those of that table, but D and trimming were determined from the DNA. Of some 70,000 clones in the sample, roughly 82% were seen once.

This clonotype was obtained from a man in his fifties or sixties with acute or convalescent COVID-19. The rearrangement uses TRBV5-1 and TRBJ2-1, with 7 bases that match TRBD1. Sequenced material: peripheral blood. CDR3 coding DNA: TGCGCCAGCAGCTTGGACAGGGGCTCTGGTGAGCAGTTCTTC. Translated: CASSLDRGSGEQFF.